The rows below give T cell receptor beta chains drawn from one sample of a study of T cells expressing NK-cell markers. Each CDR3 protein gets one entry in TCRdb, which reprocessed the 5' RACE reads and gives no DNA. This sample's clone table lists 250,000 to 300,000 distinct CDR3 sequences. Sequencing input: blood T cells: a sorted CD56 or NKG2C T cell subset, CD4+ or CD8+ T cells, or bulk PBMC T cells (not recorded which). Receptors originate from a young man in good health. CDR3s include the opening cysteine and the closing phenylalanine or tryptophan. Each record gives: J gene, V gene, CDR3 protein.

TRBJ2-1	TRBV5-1	CASSWGAGPLDEQFF
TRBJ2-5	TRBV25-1	CASSEMGQKETQYF
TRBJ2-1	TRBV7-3	CASSPQGHEQFF
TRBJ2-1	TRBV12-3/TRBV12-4	CASSFWAGEQFF
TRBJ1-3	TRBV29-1	CSVYGRDSGNTIYF
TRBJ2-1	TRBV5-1	CASSNSGTLPYNEQFF
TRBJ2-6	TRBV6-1	CASGTSGRAGANVLTF
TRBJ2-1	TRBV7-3	CASSLKGLSVGVDYNEQFF
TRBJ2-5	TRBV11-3	CASSTPSTTQETQYF
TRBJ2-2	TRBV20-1	CSAPPGGGTGELFF
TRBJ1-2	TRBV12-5	CASAIQGNYGYTF
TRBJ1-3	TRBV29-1	CSVHGAKGNTIYF
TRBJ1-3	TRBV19	CASNRGDSGNTIYF
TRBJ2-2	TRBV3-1	CASSRADKITGELFF
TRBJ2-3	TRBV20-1	CSAMWASGRTDTQYF
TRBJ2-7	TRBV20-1	CSARLQGDSYEQYF
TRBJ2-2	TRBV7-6	CASSLGVLGTGELFF
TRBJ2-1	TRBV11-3	CASSPTSAGLNNEQFF
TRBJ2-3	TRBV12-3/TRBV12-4	CASSLLVGGPDTQYF
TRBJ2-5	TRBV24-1	CATSDFLRGEETQYF
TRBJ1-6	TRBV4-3	CASSTRTGLNSPLHF
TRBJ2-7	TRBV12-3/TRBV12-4	CASSPKRQTSRGPYF
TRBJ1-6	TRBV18	CASSPGLDRAATLHF
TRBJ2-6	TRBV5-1	CASSWTGLSGANVLTF
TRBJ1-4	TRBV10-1	CASSDGDAKLFF
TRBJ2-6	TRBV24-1	CATSESRVSGANVLTF
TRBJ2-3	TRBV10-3	CAISESVGLAGGDTQYF
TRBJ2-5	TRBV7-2	CASSSPTSGRWTQYF
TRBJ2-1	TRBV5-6	CASSLSTIPFSYNEQFF
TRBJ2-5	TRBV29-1	CSVEQAGQYQETQYF
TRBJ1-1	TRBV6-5	CASSYSRTTGTEAFF
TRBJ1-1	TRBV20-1	CSAVPGTRSLNTEAFF
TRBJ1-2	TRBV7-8	CASSLVAAASYGYTF
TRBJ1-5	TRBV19	CASRETGHNQPQHF
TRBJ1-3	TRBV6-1	CASRTGQGSGNTIYF
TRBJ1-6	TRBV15	CATSRGSLLGSPLHF
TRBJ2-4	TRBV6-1	CASSSTVKKNIQYF
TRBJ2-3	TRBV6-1	CASSLTGTAITDTQYF
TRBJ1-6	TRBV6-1	CASSRQGNNSPLHF
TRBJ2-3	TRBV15	CATTGDRGRDTQYF
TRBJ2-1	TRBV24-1	CATSAPKPGRRGDEQFF
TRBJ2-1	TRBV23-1	CARLAGGFNEQFF
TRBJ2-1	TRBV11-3	CASSLDLRLARYNEQFF
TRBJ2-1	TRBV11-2	CASSRTGQGAGEQFF
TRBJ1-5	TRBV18	CASSKSTENQPQHF
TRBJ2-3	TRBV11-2	CASSLETSGPFYTQYF
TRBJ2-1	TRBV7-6	CASSLARLATNNEQFF
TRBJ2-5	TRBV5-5	CASSLELHRGFEETQYF
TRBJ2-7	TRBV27	CASSLYRENAHYEQYF
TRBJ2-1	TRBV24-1	CATSDPAGGSYNEQFF
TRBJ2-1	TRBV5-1	CASSLYGEADEQFF
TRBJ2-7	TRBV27	CASSSRTSGRSQYF
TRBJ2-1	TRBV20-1	CSARVVGLLAGGPRNEQFF
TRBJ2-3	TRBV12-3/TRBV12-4	CASRQTSGVGTDTQYF
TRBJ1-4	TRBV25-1	CASSEPGSGEKLFF